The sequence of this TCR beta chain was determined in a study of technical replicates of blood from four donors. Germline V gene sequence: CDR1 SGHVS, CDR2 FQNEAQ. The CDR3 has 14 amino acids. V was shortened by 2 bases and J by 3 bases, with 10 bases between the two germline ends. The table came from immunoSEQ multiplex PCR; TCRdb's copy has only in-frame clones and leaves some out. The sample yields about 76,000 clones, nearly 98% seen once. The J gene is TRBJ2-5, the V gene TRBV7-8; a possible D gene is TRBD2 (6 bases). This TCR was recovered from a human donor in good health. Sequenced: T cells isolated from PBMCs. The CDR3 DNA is TGTGCCAGCAGCTTATGGGGGGTGGAAGAGACCCAGTACTTC. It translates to CASSLWGVEETQYF.